These 10 T cell receptor beta chains were all obtained from the same sample, sequenced in a study of type 1 regulatory T cells. TCRdb recomputed calls from the reads with MiXCR, one row per CDR3 protein. Of approximately 43,000 distinct CDR3 sequences listed, 12% are singletons. No antigen has been identified for these receptors. The sequencing sample was made of cultured non-Tr1 T cells, either the whole culture or a sorted T cell fraction (not recorded which). These receptors originate from a human donor in good health.

The chain employs TRBV20-1 and TRBJ2-1; 11 nucleotides agree with TRBD2. The trim removed 5 bases at V and 1 base at J, leaving 10 bases unmatched. CDR1 and CDR2 (germline): DFQATT, SNEGSKA (reference sequence). The CDR3 spans 17 residues. CDR3 sequence: CSAQGAASGRSYNEQFF. DNA of the CDR3: TGCAGTGCTCAGGGGGCGGCTAGCGGGAGGTCCTACAATGAGCAGTTCTTC.

Many counts were recorded for this clonotype. The chain links TRBV6-2 or TRBV6-3 to TRBJ2-5; TRBD2 matches at 13 bases. The V segment lost 5 bases and the J segment 5 bases; nucleotides outside the gene matches: 5. CDR1 is MNHEY and CDR2 is SVGEGT in the germline V gene. The CDR3 covers 15 residues. The CDR3 sequence is CASSTLAGGAETQYF. CDR3 DNA sequence: TGTGCCAGCAGTACACTAGCGGGAGGGGCGGAGACCCAGTACTTC.

The chain is built from TRBV29-1 and TRBJ1-3; D ambiguous. This CDR3 contains 13 residues. The germline gives CDR1 SQVTM, CDR2 ANQGSEA. The germline V and J ends were trimmed by 4 bases and 0 bases, with 7 bases remaining between them. CDR3 sequence: CSVGAASGNTIYF. For the CDR3, the DNA is TGCAGCGTTGGTGCGGCCTCTGGAAACACCATATATTTT.

There are many counts of this clonotype. The gene calls are TRBV5-1 and TRBJ2-3, with a possible D match to TRBD2 (5 bases). This CDR3 contains 15 residues. The germline gives CDR1 SGHRS, CDR2 YFSETQ. Trimming left V 4 bases short and J 0 bases short, with 12 bases between. The CDR3 DNA is TGCGCCAGCAGCGTACTCGGGGAAAGCACAGATACGCAGTATTTT. This sequence encodes CASSVLGESTDTQYF.

This rearrangement joins TRBV29-1 to TRBJ1-1; no reliable D call. V dropped 6 bases and J dropped 0 bases, with 5 bases sitting between them. The germline CDR1 and CDR2 sequences are SQVTM and ANQGSEA. The CDR3 runs to 11 residues. CDR3 sequence (DNA): TGCAGCGTAATCCTGAACACTGAAGCTTTCTTT. This sequence encodes CSVILNTEAFF.

This clonotype was observed a handful of times. The rearrangement joins TRBV11-2 to TRBJ1-6, with a weak D call TRBD1 (6 bases). V gave up 5 bases and J gave up 8 bases, with 10 bases separating them. This CDR3 is built from 13 residues. Germline CDR1 SGHAT, CDR2 FQNNGV. CDR3 DNA: TGTGCCAGCAGCCTGGGGGCGGATTCACCCCTCCACTTT. Amino acid sequence: CASSLGADSPLHF.

This clonotype has ten or more counts. The V call is TRBV29-1, the J call TRBJ2-1; D gene uncertain. Germline loops: CDR1 SQVTM, CDR2 ANQGSEA. Trimming cost V 0 bases and J 6 bases, with 6 bases left between them. The CDR3 length is 12 residues. CDR3 sequence (DNA): TGCAGCGTTGAAGAGGCCAGCAATGAGCAGTTCTTC. Translation gives CSVEEASNEQFF.

This clonotype was counted many times. The V call is TRBV28, the J call TRBJ2-7; 10 bases match TRBD1. V lost 7 bases, J lost 2 bases, and 11 bases stayed unmatched. Germline-derived CDR1 and CDR2 are MDHEN and SYDVKM. This CDR3 region has 16 residues. CDR3 residues: CASNGGWTGGPYEQYF. CDR3 sequence (DNA): TGTGCCAGCAACGGGGGTTGGACAGGGGGTCCCTACGAGCAGTACTTC.

This clonotype turned up a few times. The chain couples TRBV30 to TRBJ2-1; maybe TRBD1 (6 bases). V was clipped by 2 bases and J by 15 bases, with 14 bases between them. CDR1 and CDR2 from the germline V gene are GTSNPN and SVGIG (reference sequence). CDR3 size: 11 residues. The CDR3 is CAWSRDIRGFF. For the CDR3, the DNA is TGTGCCTGGAGTAGGGACATTCGGGGGTTCTTC.

Many counts were recorded for this clonotype. The V call is TRBV12-3 or TRBV12-4, the J call TRBJ1-2; 9 nucleotides line up with TRBD1. This CDR3 spans 15 amino acids. The V and J ends lost 6 bases and 6 bases, in that order; junction bases with no gene match: 11. Here the CDR3 reads CASRPTDRGMDGYTF. CDR3 DNA: TGTGCCAGCAGACCCACGGACAGGGGAATGGATGGCTACACCTTC.